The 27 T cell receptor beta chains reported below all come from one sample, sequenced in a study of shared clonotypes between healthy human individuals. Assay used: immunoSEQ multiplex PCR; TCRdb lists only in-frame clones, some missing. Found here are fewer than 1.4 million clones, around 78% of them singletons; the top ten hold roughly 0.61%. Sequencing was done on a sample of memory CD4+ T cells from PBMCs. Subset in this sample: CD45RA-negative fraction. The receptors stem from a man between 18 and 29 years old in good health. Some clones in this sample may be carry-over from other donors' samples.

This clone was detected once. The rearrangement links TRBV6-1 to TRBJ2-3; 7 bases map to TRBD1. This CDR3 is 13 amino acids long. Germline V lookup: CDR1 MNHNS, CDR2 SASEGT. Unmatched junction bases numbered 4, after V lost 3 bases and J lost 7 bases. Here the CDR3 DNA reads TGTGCCAGCAGTGATAACAGGGGCTATACGCAGTATTTT. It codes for CASSDNRGYTQYF.

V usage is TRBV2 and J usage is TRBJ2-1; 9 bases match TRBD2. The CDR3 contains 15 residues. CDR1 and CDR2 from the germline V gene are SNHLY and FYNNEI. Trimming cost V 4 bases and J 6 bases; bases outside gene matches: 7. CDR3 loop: CASSGSGRVGNEQFF. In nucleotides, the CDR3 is TGTGCCAGCAGTGGTAGCGGGAGAGTCGGCAATGAGCAGTTCTTC.

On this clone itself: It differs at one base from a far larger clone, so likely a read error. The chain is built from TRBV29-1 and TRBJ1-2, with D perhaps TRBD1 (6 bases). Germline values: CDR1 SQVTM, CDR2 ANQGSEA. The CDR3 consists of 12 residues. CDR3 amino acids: CSGGDGGYDYTF. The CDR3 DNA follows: TGCAGCGGCGGGGACGGGGGCTATGACTACACCTTC.

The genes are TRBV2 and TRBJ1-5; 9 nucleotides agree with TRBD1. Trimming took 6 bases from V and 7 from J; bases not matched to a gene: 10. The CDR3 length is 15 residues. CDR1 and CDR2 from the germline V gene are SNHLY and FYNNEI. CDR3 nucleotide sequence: TGTGCCAGCAGCGAGGGACAGGGTATTCGGCAGCCCCAGCATTTT. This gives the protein CASSEGQGIRQPQHF.

The CDR3 loop is CASSTLSGAYNEQFF. CDR3 sequence (DNA): TGTGCCAGTAGCACATTGAGCGGAGCCTACAATGAGCAGTTCTTC. The chain uses TRBV19 and TRBJ2-1; perhaps TRBD2 as D (5 bases). V lost 6 bases, J lost 2 bases, and 14 bases lay in between. The CDR3 runs to 15 residues. CDR1 is LNHDA and CDR2 is SQIVND in the germline V gene (reference sequence). The entire variable domain, with the rest obtained from reference TRBV19 and TRBJ2-1, is as follows: DGGITQSPKYLFRKEGQNVTLSCEQNLNHDAMYWYRQDPGQGLRLIYYSQIVNDFQKGDIAEGYSVSREKKESFPLTVTSAQKNPTAFYLCASSTLSGAYNEQFFGPGTRLTVL.

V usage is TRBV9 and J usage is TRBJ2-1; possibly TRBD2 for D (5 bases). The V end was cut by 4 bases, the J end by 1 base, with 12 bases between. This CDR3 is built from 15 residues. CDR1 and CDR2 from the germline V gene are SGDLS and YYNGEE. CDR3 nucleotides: TGTGCCAGCAGCCAGAGCGGCCATTCCTACAATGAGCAGTTCTTC. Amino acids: CASSQSGHSYNEQFF.

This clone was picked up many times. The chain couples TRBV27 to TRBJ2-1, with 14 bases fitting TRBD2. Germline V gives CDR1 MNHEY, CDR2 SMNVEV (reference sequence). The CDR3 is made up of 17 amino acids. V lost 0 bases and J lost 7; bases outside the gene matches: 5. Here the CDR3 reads CASSLSQTSGRGNEQFF. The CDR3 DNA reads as TGTGCCAGCAGTTTATCTCAGACTAGCGGGAGGGGGAATGAGCAGTTCTTC.

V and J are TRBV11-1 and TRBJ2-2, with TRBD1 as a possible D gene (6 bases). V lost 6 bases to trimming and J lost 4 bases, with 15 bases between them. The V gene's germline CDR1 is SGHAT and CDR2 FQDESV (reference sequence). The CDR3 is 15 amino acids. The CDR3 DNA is TGTGCCAGCAGACTTAACAGGGCGGGCACCGGGGAGCTGTTTTTT. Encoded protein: CASRLNRAGTGELFF.

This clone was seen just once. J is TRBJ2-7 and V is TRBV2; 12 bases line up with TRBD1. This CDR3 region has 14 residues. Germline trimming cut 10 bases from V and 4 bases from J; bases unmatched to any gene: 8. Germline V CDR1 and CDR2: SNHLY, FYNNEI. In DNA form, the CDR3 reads TGTGCCAACATCCGGGACAGGGGGCCTTACGAGCAGTACTTC. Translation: CANIRDRGPYEQYF.

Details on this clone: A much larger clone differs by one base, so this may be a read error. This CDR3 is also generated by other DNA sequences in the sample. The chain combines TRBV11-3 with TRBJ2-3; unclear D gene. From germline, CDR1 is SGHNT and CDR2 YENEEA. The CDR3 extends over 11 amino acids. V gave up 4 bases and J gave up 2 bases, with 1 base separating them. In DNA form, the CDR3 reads TGTGCCAGCAGCTCCACAGATACGCAGTATTTT. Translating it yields CASSSTDTQYF.

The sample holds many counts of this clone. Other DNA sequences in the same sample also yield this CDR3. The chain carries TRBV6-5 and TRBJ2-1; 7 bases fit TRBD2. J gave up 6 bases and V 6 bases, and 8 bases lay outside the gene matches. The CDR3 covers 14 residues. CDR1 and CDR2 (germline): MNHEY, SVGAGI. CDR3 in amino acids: CASRVPGGTNEQFF. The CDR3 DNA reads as TGTGCCAGCAGAGTCCCGGGAGGCACCAATGAGCAGTTCTTC.

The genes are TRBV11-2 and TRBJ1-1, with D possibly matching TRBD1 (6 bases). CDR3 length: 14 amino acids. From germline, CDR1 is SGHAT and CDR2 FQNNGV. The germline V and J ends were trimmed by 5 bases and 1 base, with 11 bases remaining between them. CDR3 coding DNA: TGTGCCAGCAGCCGACAGGTCGGGAACACTGAAGCTTTCTTT. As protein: CASSRQVGNTEAFF.

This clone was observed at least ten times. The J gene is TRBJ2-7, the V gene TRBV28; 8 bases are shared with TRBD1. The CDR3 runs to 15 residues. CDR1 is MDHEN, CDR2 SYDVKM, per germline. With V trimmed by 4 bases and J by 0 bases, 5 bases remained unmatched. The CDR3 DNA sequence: TGTGCCAGCAGTTCGACAGGGGACCCCTCCTACGAGCAGTACTTC. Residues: CASSSTGDPSYEQYF.

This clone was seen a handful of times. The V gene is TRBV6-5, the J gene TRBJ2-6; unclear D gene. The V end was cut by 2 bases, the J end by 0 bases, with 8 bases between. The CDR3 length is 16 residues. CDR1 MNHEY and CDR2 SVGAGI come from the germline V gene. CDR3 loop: CASSYGSHSGANVLTF. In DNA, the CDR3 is TGTGCCAGCAGTTACGGTTCTCACTCTGGGGCCAACGTCCTGACTTTC.

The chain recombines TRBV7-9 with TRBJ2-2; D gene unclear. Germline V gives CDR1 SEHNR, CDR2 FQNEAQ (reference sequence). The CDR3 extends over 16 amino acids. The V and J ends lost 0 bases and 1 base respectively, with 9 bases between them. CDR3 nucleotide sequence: TGTGCCAGCAGCTTAGCGTTCCAGTGGAACACCGGGGAGCTGTTTTTT. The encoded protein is CASSLAFQWNTGELFF.

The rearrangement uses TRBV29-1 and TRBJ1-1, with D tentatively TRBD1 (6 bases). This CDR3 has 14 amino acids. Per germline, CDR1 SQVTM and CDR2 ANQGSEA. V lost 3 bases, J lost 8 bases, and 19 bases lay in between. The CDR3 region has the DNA TGCAGCGTTGACCCTATGAAGGGGGAGAAGGAAGCTTTCTTT. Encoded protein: CSVDPMKGEKEAFF.

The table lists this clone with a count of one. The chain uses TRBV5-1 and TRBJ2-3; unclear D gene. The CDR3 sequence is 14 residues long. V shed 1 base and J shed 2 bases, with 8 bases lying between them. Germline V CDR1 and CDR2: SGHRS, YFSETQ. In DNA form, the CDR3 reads TGCGCCAGCAGCTTGTTTCAGAACACAGATACGCAGTATTTT. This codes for CASSLFQNTDTQYF.

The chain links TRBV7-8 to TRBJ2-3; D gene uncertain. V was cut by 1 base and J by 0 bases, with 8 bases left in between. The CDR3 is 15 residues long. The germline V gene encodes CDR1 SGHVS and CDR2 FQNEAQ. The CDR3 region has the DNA TGTGCCAGCAGCTTAGATGGAGCTAGCACAGATACGCAGTATTTT. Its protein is CASSLDGASTDTQYF.

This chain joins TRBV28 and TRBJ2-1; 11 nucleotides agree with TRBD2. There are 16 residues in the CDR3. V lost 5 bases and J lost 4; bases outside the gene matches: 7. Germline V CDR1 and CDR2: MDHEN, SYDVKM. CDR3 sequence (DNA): TGTGCCAGCAGTCATATGGGGACTAGCGGATACAATGAGCAGTTCTTC. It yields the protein CASSHMGTSGYNEQFF.

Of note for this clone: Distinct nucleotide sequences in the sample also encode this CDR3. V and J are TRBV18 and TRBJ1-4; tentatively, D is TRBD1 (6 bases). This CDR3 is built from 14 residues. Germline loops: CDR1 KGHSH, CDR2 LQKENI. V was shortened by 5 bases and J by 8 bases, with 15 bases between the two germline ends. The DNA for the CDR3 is TGTGCCAGCTCAGCCCGACAGGCGGGCGAAAAACTGTTTTTT. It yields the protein CASSARQAGEKLFF.

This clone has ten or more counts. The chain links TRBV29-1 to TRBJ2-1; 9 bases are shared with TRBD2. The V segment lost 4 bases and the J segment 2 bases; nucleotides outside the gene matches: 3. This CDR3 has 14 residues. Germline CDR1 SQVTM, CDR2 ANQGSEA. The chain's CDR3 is CSVAPSGTYNEQFF. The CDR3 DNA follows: TGCAGCGTTGCTCCTAGCGGGACCTACAATGAGCAGTTCTTC.

The CDR3 DNA reads as TGCGCCAGCAGCCCGGCCACGGGAGGCTCCAATGAGCAGTTCTTC. Translating gives CASSPATGGSNEQFF. The gene calls are TRBV5-1 and TRBJ2-1; TRBD2 aligns across 7 bases. CDR1 is SGHRS, CDR2 YFSETQ, per germline. The CDR3 has 15 amino acids. J was trimmed by 6 bases and V by 4 bases; bases with no gene match: 10.

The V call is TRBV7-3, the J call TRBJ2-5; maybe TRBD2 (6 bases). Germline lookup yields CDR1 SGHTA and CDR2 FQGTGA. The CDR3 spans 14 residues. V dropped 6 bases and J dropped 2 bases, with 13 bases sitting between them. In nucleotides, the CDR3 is TGTGCCAGCAGTCAAAATCGGGGGCAAGAGACCCAGTACTTC. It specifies CASSQNRGQETQYF.

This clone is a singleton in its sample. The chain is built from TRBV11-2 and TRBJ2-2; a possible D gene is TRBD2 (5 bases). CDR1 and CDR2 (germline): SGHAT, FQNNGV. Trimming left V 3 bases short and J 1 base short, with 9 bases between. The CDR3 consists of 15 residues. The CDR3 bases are TGTGCCAGCAGCTTTTTAGCGCTGAACACCGGGGAGCTGTTTTTT. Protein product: CASSFLALNTGELFF.

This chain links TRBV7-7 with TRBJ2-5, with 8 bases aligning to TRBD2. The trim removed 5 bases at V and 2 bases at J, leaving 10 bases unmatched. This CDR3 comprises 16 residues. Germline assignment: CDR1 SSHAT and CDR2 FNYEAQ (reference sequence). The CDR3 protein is CASSPGVSSGQETQYF. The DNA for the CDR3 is TGTGCCAGCAGCCCAGGGGTGTCTAGCGGGCAAGAGACCCAGTACTTC.

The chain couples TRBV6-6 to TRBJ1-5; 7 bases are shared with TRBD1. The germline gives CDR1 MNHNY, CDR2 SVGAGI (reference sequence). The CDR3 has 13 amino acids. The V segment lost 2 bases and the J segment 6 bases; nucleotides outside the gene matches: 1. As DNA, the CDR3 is TGTGCCAGCAGTTACGACAGGGCTCAGCCCCAGCATTTT. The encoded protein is CASSYDRAQPQHF.

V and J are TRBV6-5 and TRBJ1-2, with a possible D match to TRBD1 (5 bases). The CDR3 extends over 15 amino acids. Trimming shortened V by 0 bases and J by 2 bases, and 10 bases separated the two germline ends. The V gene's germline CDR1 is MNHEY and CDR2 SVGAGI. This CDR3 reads CASSYSWDGNYGYTF. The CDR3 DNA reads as TGTGCCAGCAGTTACTCGTGGGACGGAAACTATGGCTACACCTTC.